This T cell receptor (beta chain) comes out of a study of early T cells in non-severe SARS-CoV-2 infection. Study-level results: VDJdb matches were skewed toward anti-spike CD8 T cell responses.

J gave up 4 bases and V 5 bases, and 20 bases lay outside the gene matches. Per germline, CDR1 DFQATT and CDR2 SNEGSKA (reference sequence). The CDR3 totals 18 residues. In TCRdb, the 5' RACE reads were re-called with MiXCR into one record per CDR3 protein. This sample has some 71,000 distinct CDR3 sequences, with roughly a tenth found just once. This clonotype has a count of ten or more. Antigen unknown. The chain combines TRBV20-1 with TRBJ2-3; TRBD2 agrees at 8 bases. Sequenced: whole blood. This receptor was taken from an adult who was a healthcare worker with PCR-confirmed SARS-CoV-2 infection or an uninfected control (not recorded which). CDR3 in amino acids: CSAALSGGGRFAPDTQYF. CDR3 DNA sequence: TGCAGTGCTGCATTATCGGGAGGGGGGCGGTTTGCCCCAGATACGCAGTATTTT.